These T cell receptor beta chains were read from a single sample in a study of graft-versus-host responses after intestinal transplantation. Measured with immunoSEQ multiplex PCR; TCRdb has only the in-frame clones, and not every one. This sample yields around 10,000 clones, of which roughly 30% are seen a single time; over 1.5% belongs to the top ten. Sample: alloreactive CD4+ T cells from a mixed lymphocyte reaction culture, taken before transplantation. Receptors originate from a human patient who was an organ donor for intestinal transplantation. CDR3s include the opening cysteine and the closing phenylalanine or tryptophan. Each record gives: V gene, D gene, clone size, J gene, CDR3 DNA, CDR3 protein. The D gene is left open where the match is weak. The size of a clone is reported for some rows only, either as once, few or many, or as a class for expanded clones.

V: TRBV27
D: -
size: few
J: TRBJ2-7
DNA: TGTGCCAGCAGTTTAGGAGACAGACCACTCTACGAGCAGTACTTC
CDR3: CASSLGDRPLYEQYF

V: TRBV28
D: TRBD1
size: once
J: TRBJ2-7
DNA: TGTGCCAGACCTAAACAGGGGGAGAAAGACGAGCAGTACTTC
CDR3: CARPKQGEKDEQYF

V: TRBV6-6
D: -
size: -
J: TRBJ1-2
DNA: TGTGCCAGCCAGCGTAACTATGGCTACACCTTC
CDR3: CASQRNYGYTF

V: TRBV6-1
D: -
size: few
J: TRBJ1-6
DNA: TGTGCCAGCAGGGTCGCGGGGGGCCGAAATTCACCCCTCCACTTT
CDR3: CASRVAGGRNSPLHF

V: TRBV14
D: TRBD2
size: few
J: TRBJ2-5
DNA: TGTGCCAGCAGCCACGGGGGGGGTCAGACCCAGTACTTC
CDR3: CASSHGGGQTQYF

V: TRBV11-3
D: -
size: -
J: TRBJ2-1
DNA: TGTGCCAGCAGCTCGGGGGGCCAGGGGTCAGGGTACAATGAGCAGTTCTTC
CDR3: CASSSGGQGSGYNEQFF

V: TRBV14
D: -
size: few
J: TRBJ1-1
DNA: TGTGCCAGCAGCCCCCGGGGGTTGAACGCTTTCTTT
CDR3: CASSPRGLNAFF

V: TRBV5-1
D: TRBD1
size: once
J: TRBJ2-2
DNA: TGCGCCAGCAGATTCGCGACAGGGTACATCGGGGAGCTGTTTTTT
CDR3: CASRFATGYIGELFF

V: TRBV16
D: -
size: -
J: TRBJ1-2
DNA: TGTGCCAGCAGCGCTGACAGCCGCTATGGCTACACCTTC
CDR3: CASSADSRYGYTF

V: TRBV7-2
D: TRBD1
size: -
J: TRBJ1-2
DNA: TGTGCCAGCGGAGGGACAGGGGGCTGGGGCTACACCTTC
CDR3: CASGGTGGWGYTF

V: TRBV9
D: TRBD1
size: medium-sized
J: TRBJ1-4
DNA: TGTGCCAGCAGCGTATCGGGACAGGGGGAAAAACTGTTTTTT
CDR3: CASSVSGQGEKLFF